This entry is about one T cell receptor beta chain. Its antigen is as yet unknown. This entry belongs to a study of CD8+CD57+ T cells in acquired aplastic anemia. General study findings and limits: Significance was not reached for CD8+ Simpson's diversity between patients and controls.

It was genomic DNA that served as the template for profiling TCR beta VDJ and CDR3. One entry per CDR3 protein results from TCRdb running MiXCR on the reads. The table records under 500,000 distinct CDR3 sequences, roughly 34% of them present only once. Germline CDR1 and CDR2: MNHNS and SASEGT. The V and J ends lost 9 bases and 4 bases respectively, with 13 bases between them. The length of the CDR3 is 13 residues. In patients chosen for sequencing, flow cytometry had shown CD8+CD57+ cell expansion. Patients had received no therapy at the time of blood sampling. The chain recombines TRBV6-1 with TRBJ1-5; D is perhaps TRBD1 (6 bases). This sequence was found in a human donor with aplastic anemia. The sample consisted of sorted CD4+, CD8+, or CD8+CD57+ T cells (not recorded which) from PBMCs. CDR3 sequence: CASAPDSNQPQHF. The CDR3 nucleotides read TGTGCCAGTGCCCCGGACAGTAATCAGCCCCAGCATTTT.